These 8 T cell receptor beta chains were sequenced from one sample in a study of blood T cell repertoires in COVID-19. Profiled with immunoSEQ multiplex PCR; TCRdb holds only in-frame clones, not every one. The data hold 90,000 to 100,000 clones, with roughly 90% observed a single time. The sample taken for sequencing was peripheral blood. These receptors all come from a man in his forties or fifties with COVID-19, enrolled during active disease.

In its sample, this clone was seen once. This chain uses TRBV7-8 with TRBJ2-2; D remains ambiguous. From germline, CDR1 is SGHVS and CDR2 FQNEAQ. The CDR3 has 15 residues. V was pared by 0 bases and J by 2 bases, with 7 bases between. The CDR3 region has the DNA TGTGCCAGCAGCTTAGCGGGCATCAACACCGGGGAGCTGTTTTTT. Its protein product is CASSLAGINTGELFF.

This chain joins TRBV10-3 and TRBJ1-5; possibly TRBD1 for D (5 bases). The ends were cut back, 6 bases at V and 2 bases at J, with 11 bases in the middle. The germline V gene has CDR1 ENHRY and CDR2 SYGVKD. This CDR3 spans 14 amino acids. This chain's CDR3 is CAISPGGGNQPQHF. CDR3 DNA: TGTGCCATCAGCCCCGGGGGTGGCAATCAGCCCCAGCATTTT.

The chain recombines TRBV3-1 (or the pseudogene TRBV3-2) with TRBJ1-2; D call uncertain. The CDR3 is 12 residues long. The V end was cut by 3 bases, the J end by 8 bases, with 10 bases between. Germline CDR1 LGHDT, CDR2 YNNKEL (reference sequence). The CDR3 here is CASSQVYGGYTF. The CDR3 DNA is TGTGCCAGCAGCCAGGTTTACGGGGGCTACACCTTC.

This clone has more than one count but fewer than ten. The CDR3, as DNA: TGTGCCAGCAGTGCCACGGGAGCTCTCGAGCAGTTCTTC. As protein: CASSATGALEQFF. The chain joins TRBV25-1 to TRBJ2-1, with TRBD2 as a possible D gene (6 bases). The germline V gene has CDR1 MGHDK and CDR2 SYGVNS. The CDR3 contains 13 residues. The V gene lost 4 bases and the J gene lost 10 bases, with 14 bases spanning the gap.

The chain has TRBV3-1 (or the pseudogene TRBV3-2) and TRBJ2-3; D remains ambiguous. This CDR3 contains 15 residues. Trimming left V 6 bases short and J 0 bases short, with 13 bases between. The germline gives CDR1 LGHDT, CDR2 YNNKEL (reference sequence). In DNA form, the CDR3 reads TGTGCCAGCAGACCTAAGAATCCTAGCACAGATACGCAGTATTTT. This encodes CASRPKNPSTDTQYF.

J is TRBJ2-1 and V is TRBV29-1, with D unresolved. Trimming took 6 bases from V and 2 from J, leaving 8 bases between them. The germline CDR1 and CDR2 sequences are SQVTM and ANQGSEA. This CDR3 has 12 residues. The CDR3 DNA sequence: TGCAGCGTAGAACCTGCCTACAATGAGCAGTTCTTC. Encoded protein: CSVEPAYNEQFF.

The V call is TRBV6-5, the J call TRBJ2-7, with 8 bases lining up with TRBD1. Per the germline V gene, CDR1 is MNHEY and CDR2 is SVGAGI. This CDR3 spans 13 amino acids. The J segment lost 7 bases and the V segment lost 2 bases, leaving 4 bases of the junction unmatched. The CDR3 loop reads CASSYTGGGEQYF. Written as DNA, the CDR3 is TGTGCCAGCAGTTACACAGGGGGTGGGGAGCAGTACTTC.

The rearrangement uses TRBV24-1 and TRBJ2-5, with 12 nucleotides matching TRBD2. CDR3 length: 16 amino acids. Germline values: CDR1 KGHDR, CDR2 SFDVKD. The trim removed 5 bases at V and 4 bases at J, leaving 7 bases unmatched. CDR3 DNA sequence: TGTGCCACCAGTGCCGCTAGCGGGGGGGTGGCAGAGACCCAGTACTTC. This sequence encodes CATSAASGGVAETQYF.